These T cell receptor beta chains were read from a single sample in a study of beta chain features in type 1 diabetes. Method: immunoSEQ multiplex PCR; TCRdb's copy keeps in-frame clones and lacks some. This sample has about 340,000 clones, with about a tenth found just once. Sequences were obtained from central memory CD4+ T cells from blood. The receptor source for this set is a man aged 25 to 45 with type 1 diabetes. Both conserved end residues are part of each CDR3. The D gene is left open where the match is weak. Size is omitted from some rows. Given values are once, few, many or a class for expanded clones.

V gene,clone size,D gene,J gene,CDR3 protein,CDR3 DNA
TRBV7-2,NA,TRBD1,TRBJ1-6,CASSQWDSNSPLHF,TGCGCCAGCAGCCAATGGGACAGCAATTCACCCCTCCACTTT
TRBV18,few,TRBD2,TRBJ2-1,CASSPIRLAGAYNEQFF,TGTGCCAGCTCACCGATACGACTAGCGGGGGCGTACAATGAGCAGTTCTTC
TRBV7-2,few,NA,TRBJ1-2,CASSLLPGSNGYTF,TGTGCCAGCAGCTTACTTCCAGGTTCGAATGGCTACACCTTC
TRBV6-1,few,TRBD1,TRBJ1-5,CASWDRVSQPQHF,TGTGCCAGCTGGGACAGGGTTAGTCAGCCCCAGCATTTT
TRBV19,NA,TRBD1,TRBJ1-5,CASSPGQGGQPQHF,TGTGCCAGTAGCCCGGGACAGGGGGGGCAGCCCCAGCATTTT
TRBV10-3,NA,NA,TRBJ2-2,CASSEQAVSTGELFF,TGTGCCAGCAGTGAACAGGCAGTCTCCACCGGGGAGCTGTTTTTT
TRBV27,NA,NA,TRBJ1-5,CASSLQGGGQPQHF,TGTGCCAGCAGTTTACAGGGTGGGGGCCAGCCCCAGCATTTT
TRBV19,NA,TRBD1,TRBJ1-6,CASTASSGTGMSPLHF,TGTGCCAGTACTGCTTCCTCCGGGACAGGGATGTCACCCCTCCACTTT
TRBV5-6,NA,NA,TRBJ2-6,CASSTLRGANVLTF,TGTGCCAGCAGCACCCTAAGGGGGGCCAACGTCCTGACTTTC
TRBV30,NA,NA,TRBJ2-7,CAWSVQGKSYEQHF,TGTGCCTGGAGTGTACAGGGAAAATCCTACGAGCAGCACTTC
TRBV2,few,NA,TRBJ2-1,CASRGDSNEQFF,TGTGCCAGCAGGGGCGACTCCAATGAGCAGTTCTTC
TRBV7-2,NA,TRBD1,TRBJ1-5,CASSAGTGFYQPQHF,TGTGCCAGCAGCGCCGGGACAGGGTTTTATCAGCCCCAGCATTTT
TRBV5-6,many,NA,TRBJ2-3,CASSLKVISTDTQYF,TGTGCCAGCAGCTTGAAGGTGATTAGCACAGATACGCAGTATTTT
TRBV20-1,NA,NA,TRBJ1-2,CSAWAWGYTF,TGCAGTGCCTGGGCATGGGGCTACACCTTC
TRBV2,few,TRBD1,TRBJ2-3,CASRGTGGADTQYF,TGTGCCAGCAGGGGGACAGGGGGCGCAGATACGCAGTATTTT
TRBV6-6,NA,NA,TRBJ1-4,CASTPRVDEKLFF,TGTGCCTCGACGCCTAGGGTCGATGAAAAACTGTTTTTT
TRBV7-2,NA,NA,TRBJ1-5,CASSKQEDQPQHF,TGTGCCAGCAGCAAACAAGAAGATCAGCCCCAGCATTTT
TRBV4-3,few,NA,TRBJ1-4,CASSQDRGQGMEKLFF,TGCGCCAGCAGCCAAGATCGGGGCCAGGGGATGGAAAAACTGTTTTTT
TRBV5-1,few,NA,TRBJ2-7,CASSPSTGRAYEQYF,TGCGCCAGCAGTCCTTCGACAGGGAGGGCCTACGAGCAGTACTTC
TRBV7-9,few,NA,TRBJ1-1,CASSLGGLGTEAFF,TGTGCCAGCAGCTTAGGGGGGCTGGGCACTGAAGCTTTCTTT
TRBV5-1,NA,NA,TRBJ1-2,CASSLGGQLYGYTF,TGCGCCAGCAGCTTGGGTGGACAGCTATATGGCTACACCTTC
TRBV5-5,NA,NA,TRBJ2-3,CASSLAQGTDTQYF,TGTGCCAGCAGCTTGGCTCAGGGAACAGATACGCAGTATTTT
TRBV10-3,few,NA,TRBJ2-1,CAISESIPGTAYNEQFF,TGTGCCATCAGTGAGTCGATTCCGGGGACTGCCTACAATGAGCAGTTCTTC
TRBV6-5,NA,NA,TRBJ1-6,CASRQQRTYNSPLHF,TGTGCCAGCAGACAACAGAGAACCTATAATTCACCCCTCCACTTT
TRBV5-1,few,NA,TRBJ2-1,CASRRTDNEQFF,TGCGCCAGCAGGAGGACCGACAATGAGCAGTTCTTC
TRBV7-9,NA,NA,TRBJ1-5,CASSLSPRDNQPQHF,TGTGCCAGCAGCTTATCACCCCGGGACAATCAGCCCCAGCATTTT